The 29 T cell receptor beta chains given below trace back to one sample, sequenced in a study of T-cell reconstitution after alpha-beta-depleted transplantation in children. Researchers prepared the TCRbeta library using unique molecular identifiers, the study reports. TCRdb analysed the PCR reads with MiXCR anew, one entry per CDR3 protein. The table includes 500,000 to 750,000 distinct CDR3 sequences, 20% to 30% detected once. Here the sequenced sample was PBMCs, taken before TCRalphabeta/CD19-depleted stem cell transplant. These receptors originate from a boy in the first two years of life with Wiskott-Aldrich syndrome, due to receive a stem cell transplant.

The chain employs TRBV5-4 and TRBJ2-2; D assignment may be TRBD1 or TRBD2 (5 bases each). V lost 7 bases and J 5 bases, leaving 24 bases between the germline ends. Germline-derived CDR1 and CDR2 are SGHNT and YYREEE (reference sequence). The CDR3 has 17 amino acids. The CDR3 sequence: CASATGTDGSGTGELFF. DNA of the CDR3: TGTGCCAGCGCTACTGGGACGGACGGCTCAGGGACCGGGGAGCTGTTTTTT.

The sample holds a few counts of this clonotype. CDR3 protein: CASSQDGAEAFF. CDR3 DNA: TGTGCCAGCAGCCAAGATGGCGCTGAAGCTTTCTTT. This rearrangement joins TRBV3-1 to TRBJ1-1, with D unclear. The germline V and J ends were trimmed by 0 bases and 6 bases, with 5 bases remaining between them. The CDR3 totals 12 residues. In germline, CDR1 is LGHDT, CDR2 YNNKEL (reference sequence).

The chain combines TRBV5-1 with TRBJ1-1; 12 bases align to TRBD1. J gave up 3 bases and V 3 bases, and 0 bases lay outside the gene matches. From germline, CDR1 is SGHRS and CDR2 YFSETQ. The length of the CDR3 is 14 residues. CDR3 amino acids: CASSWDRGHTEAFF. The CDR3 DNA reads as TGCGCCAGCAGCTGGGACAGGGGGCACACTGAAGCTTTCTTT.

V and J are TRBV25-1 and TRBJ2-2, with D uncertain. The CDR3 has 18 amino acids. The germline CDR1 and CDR2 sequences are MGHDK and SYGVNS. V was trimmed by 6 bases and J by 4 bases, leaving 24 bases between them. CDR3 loop: CASSGSLLGNVGTGELFF. As DNA, the CDR3 is TGTGCCAGCAGCGGGTCACTGCTTGGGAACGTAGGCACCGGGGAGCTGTTTTTT.

The V call is TRBV27, the J call TRBJ2-1, with D possibly TRBD1 on 6 matching bases. V lost 0 bases and J 6 bases, leaving 9 bases between the germline ends. The V gene's germline CDR1 is MNHEY and CDR2 SMNVEV (reference sequence). This CDR3 has 14 residues. CDR3 nucleotides: TGTGCCAGCAGTTTATCCGACAGGTCCAATGAGCAGTTCTTC. It specifies CASSLSDRSNEQFF.

This clonotype showed up just a few times. The rearrangement joins TRBV5-1 to TRBJ2-1; D uncertain. Germline loops: CDR1 SGHRS, CDR2 YFSETQ. V lost 0 bases and J lost 0, with 16 bases in between. The CDR3 totals 18 residues. CDR3 amino acids: CASSLVPPDVFSYNEQFF. The CDR3 nucleotides are TGCGCCAGCAGCTTGGTCCCACCGGACGTGTTCTCCTACAATGAGCAGTTCTTC.

This clonotype was seen a handful of times. The gene calls are TRBV7-9 and TRBJ2-7; D is ambiguous. The V end lost 2 bases, the J end lost 5 bases, and 10 bases lay between the germline ends. Germline CDR1 reads SEHNR; CDR2 reads FQNEAQ (reference sequence). There are 13 residues in the CDR3. The CDR3 sequence: CASSLFLGNEQYF. CDR3 nucleotide sequence: TGTGCCAGCAGCTTATTCCTAGGGAACGAGCAGTACTTC. Drawing the rest from reference TRBV7-9 and TRBJ2-7, the complete variable domain is DTGVSQNPRHKITKRGQNVTFRCDPISEHNRLYWYRQTLGQGPEFLTYFQNEAQLEKSRLLSDRFSAERPKGSFSTLEIQRTEQGDSAMYLCASSLFLGNEQYFGPGTRLTVT.

This clonotype was seen a few times. The gene calls are TRBV27 and TRBJ2-5; D possibly uses TRBD1 or TRBD2 (5 bases each). This CDR3 spans 16 amino acids. Per the germline V gene, CDR1 is MNHEY and CDR2 is SMNVEV (reference sequence). Deletions cut 3 bases from V and 1 base from J, with 15 bases between. CDR3 loop: CASSFRAGTLQETQYF. DNA for the CDR3: TGTGCCAGCAGTTTCCGGGCAGGGACCCTCCAAGAGACCCAGTACTTC.

To note about this clonotype: One base away lies a much larger clone, so this may be a sequencing read error. V gene TRBV12-3 or TRBV12-4 combines with J gene TRBJ1-5; no reliable D call. This CDR3 has 13 residues. Trimming pared 5 bases from V and 3 bases from J, leaving 8 bases between. In nucleotides, the CDR3 is TGTGCCAGCAGTCTCCCCTCCAATCAGCCCCAGCATTTT. Its protein product is CASSLPSNQPQHF.

Regarding this clonotype: A junction end diverges from the germline sequence, so it may reflect a read error. The V call is TRBV7-2, the J call TRBJ2-7; no clear D gene. The germline CDR1 and CDR2 sequences are SGHTA and FQGNSA. This CDR3 contains 11 residues. The CDR3 nucleotides are TGTGCCAGCAGCTCCCGGGCCATGATAAACTTC. It codes for CASSSRAMINF.

This clonotype was detected a few times. The J gene is TRBJ1-2, the V gene TRBV5-1; D is undetermined. Germline-derived CDR1 and CDR2 are SGHRS and YFSETQ. This CDR3 spans 15 amino acids. V was cut by 0 bases and J by 0 bases, with 9 bases left in between. The CDR3 DNA sequence: TGCGCCAGCAGCTTGGCCCCCAGCACTAACTATGGCTACACCTTC. It specifies CASSLAPSTNYGYTF.

The chain has TRBV20-1 and TRBJ2-7; the match to TRBD2 covers 9 bases. J was trimmed by 5 bases and V by 6 bases; bases with no gene match: 8. The CDR3 has 13 amino acids. Germline V gene data show CDR1 as DFQATT and CDR2 as SNEGSKA (reference sequence). CDR3 nucleotides: TGCAGTGCCCTAGGACTAGCGACGGACGAGCAGTACTTC. As protein: CSALGLATDEQYF.

Here the CDR3 reads CSARLVGLSTDTQYF. The CDR3 coding sequence is TGCAGTGCTAGATTGGTGGGACTTAGCACAGATACGCAGTATTTT. The chain joins TRBV20-1 to TRBJ2-3; D may be TRBD2 (6 bases). Germline V gives CDR1 DFQATT, CDR2 SNEGSKA (reference sequence). Trimming cost V 2 bases and J 0 bases, with 12 bases left between them. The CDR3 has 15 residues.

CDR3 residues: CASSLTARYGYTF. The CDR3 bases are TGCGCCAGCAGCCTGACAGCCAGATATGGCTACACCTTC. The chain carries TRBV5-1 and TRBJ1-2; weak D call: TRBD1 (5 bases). V gave up 4 bases and J gave up 5 bases, with 12 bases separating them. Germline V gives CDR1 SGHRS, CDR2 YFSETQ. CDR3 length: 13 residues.

The CDR3 spells CSASGVPLQETQYF. The DNA for the CDR3 is TGCAGTGCTAGTGGAGTTCCCTTACAAGAGACCCAGTACTTC. V is TRBV20-1 and J is TRBJ2-5; D gene uncertain. V was pared by 3 bases and J by 2 bases, with 13 bases between. The CDR3 runs to 14 residues. Looked up from germline, CDR1 is DFQATT and CDR2 is SNEGSKA (reference sequence).

The table lists this clonotype with a count of one. The chain carries TRBV5-1 and TRBJ2-7; TRBD2 matches 9 bases. This CDR3 region has 15 residues. Germline V lookup: CDR1 SGHRS, CDR2 YFSETQ. V lost 0 bases, J lost 3 bases, and 4 bases stayed unmatched. The CDR3 is CASSLGSGSRYEQYF. CDR3 DNA sequence: TGCGCCAGCAGCTTGGGTAGCGGGAGTCGCTACGAGCAGTACTTC.

About this clonotype: Germline and junction disagree at one end, which may indicate a read error. The chain uses TRBV4-1 and TRBJ2-1, with TRBD2 matching over 11 bases. Germline V CDR1 and CDR2: MGHRA, YSYEKL. This CDR3 comprises 17 residues. Here the CDR3 reads CASSQLSGRGSYNQQFF. In DNA form, the CDR3 reads TGCGCCAGCAGCCAACTTAGCGGGAGGGGGTCCTACAATCAGCAGTTCTTC.

This clonotype was counted only a few times. V usage is TRBV12-3 or TRBV12-4 and J usage is TRBJ2-1, with D unresolved. CDR3 length equals 12 residues. The ends were cut back, 6 bases at V and 5 bases at J, with 8 bases in the middle. In DNA, the CDR3 is TGTGCCAGCAGATACTACAACAATGAGCAGTTCTTC. The encoded protein is CASRYYNNEQFF.

This clonotype has just a few counts. This chain joins TRBV5-1 and TRBJ2-1; no reliable D call. CDR1 is SGHRS and CDR2 is YFSETQ in the germline V gene. CDR3 length: 15 residues. Trimming shortened V by 7 bases and J by 0 bases, and 14 bases separated the two germline ends. The CDR3 protein is CASHTPASSYNEQFF. CDR3 DNA: TGCGCCAGCCACACACCAGCAAGCTCCTACAATGAGCAGTTCTTC.

The rearrangement links TRBV5-1 to TRBJ1-2; 10 nucleotides match TRBD1. Trimming at V came to 4 bases and at J to 8 bases, leaving 5 bases not matched to a gene. The CDR3 length is 13 residues. Germline CDR1 SGHRS, CDR2 YFSETQ. CDR3: CASSVDRGNGYTF. The CDR3 region has the DNA TGCGCCAGCAGCGTGGACAGGGGGAACGGCTACACCTTC.

There are a few counts of this clonotype. The V gene is TRBV5-6, the J gene TRBJ1-1; unclear D gene. This CDR3 has 16 amino acids. Trimming removed 4 bases at V and 1 base at J, with 17 bases between. Germline CDR1 reads SGHDT; CDR2 reads YYEEEE. The CDR3 loop is CASSHRRRTENTEAFF. CDR3 nucleotides: TGTGCCAGCAGCCACCGTCGGCGGACGGAGAACACTGAAGCTTTCTTT.

The chain employs TRBV6-1 and TRBJ1-6; D is ambiguous. CDR1 and CDR2 (germline): MNHNS, SASEGT. V shed 1 base and J shed 7 bases, with 11 bases lying between them. The CDR3 consists of 15 residues. The CDR3, as DNA: TGTGCCAGCAGTGAAGGCCGGCAGGCCAATTCACCCCTCCACTTT. Amino acids: CASSEGRQANSPLHF.

This clonotype was seen a handful of times. The V call is TRBV7-2, the J call TRBJ2-1; 7 bases are shared with TRBD1. In germline, CDR1 is SGHTA, CDR2 FQGNSA. CDR3 length equals 14 residues. J was trimmed by 10 bases and V by 6 bases; bases with no gene match: 12. Here the CDR3 reads CASSFTRQGGEQFF. The CDR3 DNA is TGTGCCAGCAGTTTTACCCGACAGGGCGGGGAGCAGTTCTTC.

In this sample, this clonotype turned up a few times. The V gene is TRBV10-3, the J gene TRBJ2-1; 14 nucleotides align to TRBD2. Germline CDR1 is ENHRY and CDR2 is SYGVKD. Trimming at V came to 9 bases and at J to 6 bases, leaving 7 bases not matched to a gene. The CDR3 is made up of 15 amino acids. The CDR3 region is CAIEAGLAGVNEQFF. The CDR3 coding sequence is TGTGCCATAGAAGCGGGACTAGCGGGAGTCAATGAGCAGTTCTTC.

The chain recombines TRBV5-1 with TRBJ2-7, with D perhaps TRBD1 (6 bases). Germline values: CDR1 SGHRS, CDR2 YFSETQ. The CDR3 is 13 residues long. Trimming removed 4 bases from V and 7 bases from J, with 15 bases in between. The CDR3: CASSTTGFGEQYF. CDR3 sequence (DNA): TGCGCCAGCAGCACAACAGGGTTTGGGGAGCAGTACTTC.

V gene TRBV5-1 combines with J gene TRBJ2-2, with 9 bases fitting TRBD2. The CDR3 is 18 residues long. Unmatched junction bases numbered 12, after V lost 3 bases and J lost 3 bases. Germline V lookup: CDR1 SGHRS, CDR2 YFSETQ. CDR3 protein: CASSWRNSGSSDTGELFF. CDR3 nucleotide sequence: TGCGCCAGCAGCTGGAGGAATAGCGGGAGTAGTGACACCGGGGAGCTGTTTTTT.

This clonotype came up a few times. The chain links TRBV7-2 to TRBJ2-5; no clear D gene. Trimming cost V 5 bases and J 0 bases, with 10 bases left between them. Germline values: CDR1 SGHTA, CDR2 FQGNSA. This CDR3 is 14 amino acids long. CDR3 bases: TGTGCCAGCAGCCGGACGAGATACCAAGAGACCCAGTACTTC. Residues: CASSRTRYQETQYF.

This chain links TRBV10-3 with TRBJ2-5; tentatively, D is TRBD1 (5 bases). V was cut by 3 bases and J by 5 bases, with 10 bases left in between. Germline V gives CDR1 ENHRY, CDR2 SYGVKD. This CDR3 region has 13 residues. CDR3 loop: CAISEGDRETQYF. The CDR3 coding sequence is TGTGCCATCAGTGAAGGGGATCGGGAGACCCAGTACTTC.

The rearrangement uses TRBV9 and TRBJ2-1, with 11 bases aligning to TRBD2. The J segment lost 4 bases and the V segment lost 3 bases, leaving 0 bases of the junction unmatched. This CDR3 spans 14 amino acids. The germline V gene encodes CDR1 SGDLS and CDR2 YYNGEE. The CDR3 here is CASSASGGYNEQFF. The CDR3 nucleotides read TGTGCCAGCAGCGCTAGCGGGGGGTACAATGAGCAGTTCTTC. Variable domain in full (rest from reference TRBV9 and TRBJ2-1): DSGVTQTPKHLITATGQRVTLRCSPRSGDLSVYWYQQSLDQGLQFLIQYYNGEERAKGNILERFSAQQFPDLHSELNLSSLELGDSALYFCASSASGGYNEQFFGPGTRLTVL.